This T cell receptor (beta chain) derives from a study of siplizumab effects on memory and regulatory T cells (dated by TCRdb to between 2018 and 2020). With respect to the entire study: The effect of the anti-CD2 antibody siplizumab on alloreactive T-cell subsets was examined in allogeneic mixed lymphocyte reactions constructed from human PBMCs. General conclusions and limits of the study: In reactions with siplizumab, an average of around 70% of mappable alloreactive CD4+ clones were Treg-derived, compared with about 27% in control reactions. Compared with memory T cells, unstimulated naive T cells appeared more diverse, and naive cells seemed to make a substantial contribution to the alloresponse. Because sequences below about 10^-5 frequency were poorly captured, only a minor fraction of alloreactive clones could be mapped to unstimulated subsets. No functional confirmation was obtained for the suppressive function of proliferating Tregs from siplizumab cultures. The cumulative frequency of alloreactive sequences traceable to unstimulated CD4+ memory T cells was significantly reduced by siplizumab. A naive or memory phenotype could not be assigned to roughly 80-97% of proliferating CD4+ or CD8+ clones.

Sorted unstimulated T cells, along with proliferating T cells recovered from mixed lymphocyte reactions, underwent TCRbeta CDR3 sequencing. Fresh whole blood from ten to eleven HLA-typed healthy donors served as the source for isolating PBMCs. The CDR3, cysteine through phenylalanine, is 14 amino acids long. Only the CDR3 portion is preserved as DNA: 42 bases, with reading frame beginning at the first base. V is pared back by 1 base and J by 3 bases, with 10 bases lying between the germline termini. The germline V gene supplies CDR1 LGHNA and CDR2 YNFKEQ. In regard to this clone: Its antigen target is currently unknown. Per-nucleotide qualities are absent, and no much larger clonotype sits a single base away.

The library was built by means of the immunoSEQ multiplex PCR assay. Each sample had 85,000 to 100,000 TCR templates assayed by the deep sequencing platform. Genomic DNA extracted from sorted T cells was used for TCRbeta CDR3 sequencing. Per the source publication's procedure: Clonal analysis of TCRbeta CDR3 data was done in the R programming language. Unstimulated samples were compared with post-reaction CFSE-low samples to define alloreactive CD4+ and CD8+ clones. Alloreactive CD4+ clones were assigned to regulatory or non-regulatory origin by matching sequences to sorted unstimulated Treg and non-Treg repertoires. The clones in this table, taken by TCRdb from immuneACCESS, are in-frame only. Not every clone is retained; where verified, under half of the shortfall comes from an unresolved V gene, and the cause of the rest is unknown. D and trimming come from the DNA, and the V and J calls and clone size come from that table. Within this sample are tens of thousands of clones, with around 90% of them counted one time only. The ten largest make up around 29% of the sample.

The clonotype comes from a human donor in good health. The sequencing input was CD8+ T cells sorted from blood. The chain couples TRBV4-2 to TRBJ2-7; D gene: possibly TRBD1, on 6 matching bases. The CDR3 here reads CASSQGQGNYEQYF. The bases are TGTGCCAGCAGCCAAGGGCAGGGGAACTACGAGCAGTACTTC.